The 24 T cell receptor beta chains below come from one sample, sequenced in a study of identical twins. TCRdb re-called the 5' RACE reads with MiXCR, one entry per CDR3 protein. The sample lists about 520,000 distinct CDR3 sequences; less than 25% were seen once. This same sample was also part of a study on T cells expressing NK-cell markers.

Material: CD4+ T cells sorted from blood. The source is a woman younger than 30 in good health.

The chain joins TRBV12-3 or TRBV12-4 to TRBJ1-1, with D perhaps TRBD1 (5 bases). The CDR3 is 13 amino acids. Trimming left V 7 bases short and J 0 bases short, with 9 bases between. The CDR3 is CASTEGLNTEAFF. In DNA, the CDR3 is TGTGCCAGCACCGAGGGGTTGAACACTGAAGCTTTCTTT.

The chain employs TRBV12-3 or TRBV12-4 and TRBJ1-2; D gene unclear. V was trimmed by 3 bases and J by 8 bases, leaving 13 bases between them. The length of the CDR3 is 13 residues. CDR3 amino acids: CASSFSAMRGYTF. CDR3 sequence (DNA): TGTGCCAGCAGTTTTTCGGCGATGCGGGGCTACACCTTC.

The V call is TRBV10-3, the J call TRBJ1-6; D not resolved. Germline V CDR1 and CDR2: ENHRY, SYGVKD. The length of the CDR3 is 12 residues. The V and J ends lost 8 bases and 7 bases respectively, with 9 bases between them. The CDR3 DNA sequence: TGTGCCATCCGGGGAGCCAATTCACCCCTCCACTTT. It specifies CAIRGANSPLHF.

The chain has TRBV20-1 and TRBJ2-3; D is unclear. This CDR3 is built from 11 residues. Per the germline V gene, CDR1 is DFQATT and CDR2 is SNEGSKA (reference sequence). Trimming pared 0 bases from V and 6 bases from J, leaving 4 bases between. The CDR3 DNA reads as TGCAGTGCTAGAGAGGCGGATACGCAGTATTTT. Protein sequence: CSAREADTQYF.

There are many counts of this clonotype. The CDR3 DNA reads TGTGCCAGCAGTTTGTGGGGGTTGAGATATGGCTACACCTTC. It codes for CASSLWGLRYGYTF. The chain uses TRBV12-3 or TRBV12-4 and TRBJ1-2, with D possibly TRBD1 on 5 matching bases. V was clipped by 3 bases and J by 5 bases, with 13 bases between them. This CDR3 region has 14 residues.

The CDR3, as DNA: TGTGCCAGCAGTGATCCCCGAGGCGTTGGCTACACCTTC. Translated, it gives CASSDPRGVGYTF. The chain is built from TRBV12-3 or TRBV12-4 and TRBJ1-2; D is uncertain. The CDR3 extends over 13 amino acids. V was trimmed by 5 bases and J by 7 bases, leaving 14 bases between them.

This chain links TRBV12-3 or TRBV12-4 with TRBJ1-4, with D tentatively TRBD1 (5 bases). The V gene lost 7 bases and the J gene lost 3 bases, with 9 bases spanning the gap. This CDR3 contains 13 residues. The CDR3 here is CASNVGANEKLFF. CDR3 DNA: TGTGCCAGCAATGTGGGGGCTAATGAAAAACTGTTTTTT.

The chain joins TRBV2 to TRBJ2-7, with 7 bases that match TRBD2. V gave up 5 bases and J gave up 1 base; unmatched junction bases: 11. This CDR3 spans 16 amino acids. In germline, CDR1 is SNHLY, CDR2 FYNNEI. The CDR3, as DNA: TGTGCCAGCAGTTACCTCGCTGGCGGGGGATCCTACGAGCAGTACTTC. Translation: CASSYLAGGGSYEQYF.

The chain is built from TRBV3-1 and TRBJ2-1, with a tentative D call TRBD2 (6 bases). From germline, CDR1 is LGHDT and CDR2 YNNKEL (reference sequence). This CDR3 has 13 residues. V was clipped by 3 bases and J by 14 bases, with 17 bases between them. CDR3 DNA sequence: TGTGCCAGCAGCCAGGGACTCCCCCTTGTCAAGTTCTTC. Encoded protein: CASSQGLPLVKFF.

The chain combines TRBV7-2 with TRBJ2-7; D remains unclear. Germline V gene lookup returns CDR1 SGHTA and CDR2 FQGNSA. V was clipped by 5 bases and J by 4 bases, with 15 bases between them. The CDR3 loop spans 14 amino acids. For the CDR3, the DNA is TGTGCCAGCAGCGTTAACTATCATACTTACGAGCAGTACTTC. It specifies CASSVNYHTYEQYF.

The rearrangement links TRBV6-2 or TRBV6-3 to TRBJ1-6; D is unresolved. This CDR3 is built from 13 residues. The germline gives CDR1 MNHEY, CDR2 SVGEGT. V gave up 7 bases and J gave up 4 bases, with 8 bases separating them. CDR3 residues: CASKENYNSPLHF. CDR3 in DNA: TGTGCCAGCAAGGAGAATTATAATTCACCCCTCCACTTT.

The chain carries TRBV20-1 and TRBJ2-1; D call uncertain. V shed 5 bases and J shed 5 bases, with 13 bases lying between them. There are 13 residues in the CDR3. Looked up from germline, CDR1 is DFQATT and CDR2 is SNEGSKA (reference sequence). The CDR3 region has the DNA TGCAGTGCTTGGCAGGTAAAGAACAATGAGCAGTTCTTC. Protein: CSAWQVKNNEQFF.

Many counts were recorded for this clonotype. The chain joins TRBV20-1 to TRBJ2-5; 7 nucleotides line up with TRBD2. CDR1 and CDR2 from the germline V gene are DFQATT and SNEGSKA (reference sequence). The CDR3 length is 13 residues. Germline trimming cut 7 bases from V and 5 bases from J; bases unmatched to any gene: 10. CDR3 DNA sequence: TGCAGTGTTCGTGGAGGGAGGGGCGAGACCCAGTACTTC. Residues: CSVRGGRGETQYF.

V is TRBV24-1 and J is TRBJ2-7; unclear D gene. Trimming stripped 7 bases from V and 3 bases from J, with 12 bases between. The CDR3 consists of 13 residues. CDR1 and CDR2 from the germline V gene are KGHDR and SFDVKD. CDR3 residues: CATRNDGRYEQYF. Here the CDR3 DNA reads TGTGCCACCAGGAATGACGGACGCTACGAGCAGTACTTC.

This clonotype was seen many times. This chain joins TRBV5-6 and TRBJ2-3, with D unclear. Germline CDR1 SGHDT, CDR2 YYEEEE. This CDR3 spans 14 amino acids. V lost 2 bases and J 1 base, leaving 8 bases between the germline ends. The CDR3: CASSFPGGTDTQYF. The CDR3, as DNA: TGTGCCAGCAGCTTTCCCGGAGGCACAGATACGCAGTATTTT. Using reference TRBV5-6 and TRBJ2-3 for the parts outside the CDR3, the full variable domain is DAGVTQSPTHLIKTRGQQVTLRCSPKSGHDTVSWYQQALGQGPQFIFQYYEEEERQRGNFPDRFSGHQFPNYSSELNVNALLLGDSALYLCASSFPGGTDTQYFGPGTRLTVL.

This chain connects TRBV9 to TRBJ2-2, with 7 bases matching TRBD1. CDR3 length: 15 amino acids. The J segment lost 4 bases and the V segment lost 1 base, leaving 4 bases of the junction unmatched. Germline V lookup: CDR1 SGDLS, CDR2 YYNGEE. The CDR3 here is CASSVKGQLTGELFF. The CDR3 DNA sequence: TGTGCCAGCAGCGTAAAGGGACAGCTCACCGGGGAGCTGTTTTTT. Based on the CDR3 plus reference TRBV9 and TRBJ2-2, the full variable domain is DSGVTQTPKHLITATGQRVTLRCSPRSGDLSVYWYQQSLDQGLQFLIQYYNGEERAKGNILERFSAQQFPDLHSELNLSSLELGDSALYFCASSVKGQLTGELFFGEGSRLTVL.

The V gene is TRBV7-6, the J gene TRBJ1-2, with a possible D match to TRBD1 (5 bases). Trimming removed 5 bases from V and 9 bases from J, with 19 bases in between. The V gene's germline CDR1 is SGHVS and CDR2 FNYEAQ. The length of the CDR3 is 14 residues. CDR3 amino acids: CASSAAGRGGSYTF. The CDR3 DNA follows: TGTGCCAGCAGCGCAGCGGGGCGAGGTGGCAGCTACACCTTC.

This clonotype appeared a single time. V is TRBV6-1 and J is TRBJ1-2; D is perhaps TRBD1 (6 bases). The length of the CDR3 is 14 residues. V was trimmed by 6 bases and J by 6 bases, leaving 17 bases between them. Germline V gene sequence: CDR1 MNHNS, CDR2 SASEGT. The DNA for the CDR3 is TGTGCCAGCAGCCTCACCCGGGACAACAATGGCTACACCTTC. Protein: CASSLTRDNNGYTF.

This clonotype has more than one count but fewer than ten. The CDR3 nucleotides read TGTGCCAGCAGTCCTTTGACTAGCGGCACCTACGAGCAGTACTTC. Translated: CASSPLTSGTYEQYF. The J gene is TRBJ2-7, the V gene TRBV12-3 or TRBV12-4; 9 bases line up with TRBD2. With 5 bases clipped from V and 2 bases from J, the junction kept 7 bases outside the gene matches. The CDR3 is 15 amino acids.

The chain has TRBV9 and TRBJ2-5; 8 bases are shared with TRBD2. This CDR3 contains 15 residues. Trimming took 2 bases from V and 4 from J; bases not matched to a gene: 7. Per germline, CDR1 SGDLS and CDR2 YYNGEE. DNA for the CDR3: TGTGCCAGCAGCGTCTCAGGACTAGCTCTAGAGACCCAGTACTTC. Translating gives CASSVSGLALETQYF.

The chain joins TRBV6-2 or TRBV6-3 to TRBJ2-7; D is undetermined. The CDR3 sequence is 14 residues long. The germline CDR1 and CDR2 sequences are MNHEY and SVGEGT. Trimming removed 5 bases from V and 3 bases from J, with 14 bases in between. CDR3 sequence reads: CASSVEQVRYEQYF. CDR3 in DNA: TGTGCCAGCAGTGTCGAGCAGGTTCGCTACGAGCAGTACTTC.

This CDR3 reads CSVEGGGTQQFF. The DNA of the CDR3 is TGCAGCGTTGAAGGGGGGGGGACACAGCAGTTCTTC. V and J are TRBV29-1 and TRBJ2-1; a weak D match, TRBD2 (7 bases). Looked up from germline, CDR1 is SQVTM and CDR2 is ANQGSEA. Between the trimmed V and J ends, which lost 1 base and 11 bases, there was a span of 12 bases. The CDR3 sequence is 12 residues long.

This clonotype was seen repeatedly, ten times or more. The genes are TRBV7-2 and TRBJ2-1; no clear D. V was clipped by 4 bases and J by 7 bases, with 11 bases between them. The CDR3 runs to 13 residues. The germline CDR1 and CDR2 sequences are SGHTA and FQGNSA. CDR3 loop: CASSSLPPNEQFF. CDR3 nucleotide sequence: TGTGCCAGCAGCTCCCTGCCGCCAAATGAGCAGTTCTTC.

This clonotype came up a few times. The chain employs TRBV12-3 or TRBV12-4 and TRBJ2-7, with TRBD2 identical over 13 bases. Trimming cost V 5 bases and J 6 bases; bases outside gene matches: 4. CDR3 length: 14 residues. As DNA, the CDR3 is TGTGCCAGCAGTCGACTAGCGGGAGGCCTCGAGCAGTACTTC. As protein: CASSRLAGGLEQYF.